Below, 21 T cell receptor beta chains from the same sample are listed, as sequenced in a study of shared clonotypes between healthy human individuals. The repertoire was sequenced with immunoSEQ multiplex PCR; TCRdb's copy has only in-frame clones and lacks some. The table records about 2 million clones, 85% to 95% of them present only once. The naive CD8 population came from CD45RO-negative cells selected for CCR7, without terminally differentiated effector memory CD45RA+ cells. Sequenced material: naive CD8+ T cells sorted from blood. These TCRs come from a man aged 18-30 years in good health.

This chain joins TRBV9 and TRBJ2-1; D may be TRBD2 (6 bases). The CDR3 has 13 amino acids. CDR1 is SGDLS and CDR2 is YYNGEE in the germline V gene. The V end lost 0 bases, the J end lost 7 bases, and 8 bases lay between the germline ends. CDR3 sequence reads: CASSVGTMNEQFF. CDR3 DNA: TGTGCCAGCAGCGTAGGGACTATGAATGAGCAGTTCTTC.

CDR3 in DNA: TGTGCCAGCAGTTTCCCCTTGACAGGGAGGATCTACGAGCAGTACTTC. This codes for CASSFPLTGRIYEQYF. The chain carries TRBV28 and TRBJ2-7; D is perhaps TRBD1 (7 bases). The CDR3 is made up of 16 amino acids. V dropped 3 bases and J dropped 3 bases, with 18 bases sitting between them. Germline CDR1 is MDHEN and CDR2 is SYDVKM.

This chain connects TRBV18 to TRBJ2-7; D may be TRBD2 (5 bases). Germline V lookup: CDR1 KGHSH, CDR2 LQKENI. V was clipped by 0 bases and J by 5 bases, with 8 bases between them. This CDR3 is built from 13 residues. The CDR3: CASSPPSRDEQYF. The DNA for the CDR3 is TGTGCCAGCTCACCACCGTCGAGGGACGAGCAGTACTTC.

CDR3 loop: CASSERDHPGELFF. The CDR3 coding sequence is TGCGCCAGCAGTGAGCGGGATCACCCCGGGGAGCTGTTTTTT. V usage is TRBV4-3 and J usage is TRBJ2-2; 7 nucleotides agree with TRBD2. From germline, CDR1 is LGHNA and CDR2 YSLEER. The CDR3 runs 14 residues. V gave up 6 bases and J gave up 6 bases; unmatched junction bases: 7.

Note on this clone: Within the sample, other DNA sequences also encode this same CDR3. The chain links TRBV6-5 to TRBJ2-5; D might be TRBD2 (6 bases). From germline, CDR1 is MNHEY and CDR2 SVGAGI. The length of the CDR3 is 13 residues. Trimming shortened V by 2 bases and J by 5 bases, and 9 bases separated the two germline ends. DNA for the CDR3: TGTGCCAGCAGTTACGGTGGGAGGGAGACCCAGTACTTC. Encoded protein: CASSYGGRETQYF.

The J gene is TRBJ2-3, the V gene TRBV5-4; maybe TRBD1 (6 bases). There are 15 residues in the CDR3. The germline V gene has CDR1 SGHNT and CDR2 YYREEE (reference sequence). V was trimmed by 0 bases and J by 2 bases, leaving 10 bases between them. CDR3 sequence reads: CASSLVPGDTDTQYF. CDR3 in DNA: TGTGCCAGCAGCTTGGTTCCAGGGGACACAGATACGCAGTATTTT.

The CDR3 is CASSFLGSSYNEQFF. The CDR3 DNA reads as TGTGCCAGCAGTTTTTTAGGGAGCTCCTACAATGAGCAGTTCTTC. This sequence joins TRBV27 and TRBJ2-1; D possibly corresponds to TRBD2 (5 bases). Between the trimmed V and J ends, which lost 3 bases and 0 bases, there was a span of 9 bases. The CDR3 is 15 residues long. From germline, CDR1 is MNHEY and CDR2 SMNVEV (reference sequence).

This chain joins TRBV9 and TRBJ2-5; possibly TRBD2 for D (5 bases). This CDR3 is built from 17 residues. Per germline, CDR1 SGDLS and CDR2 YYNGEE. With 0 bases removed from V and 10 bases from J, the gap between germline ends came to 25 bases. The CDR3 sequence: CASSVADSDEEERIQYF. CDR3 DNA sequence: TGTGCCAGCAGCGTAGCCGATAGCGATGAAGAAGAGAGGATCCAGTACTTC.

The chain combines TRBV9 with TRBJ2-7; 7 bases match TRBD2. The V gene end was trimmed by 0 bases and the J gene end by 6 bases; junction bases not matched to a gene: 6. CDR1 is SGDLS, CDR2 YYNGEE, per germline. This CDR3 region has 14 residues. The CDR3 nucleotides are TGTGCCAGCAGCGTAGCTTGGGGGGGTGGCGAGCAGTACTTC. The encoded protein is CASSVAWGGGEQYF.

The genes are TRBV9 and TRBJ2-1; 11 bases are a match to TRBD2. The CDR3 sequence is 15 residues long. The trim removed 6 bases at V and 6 bases at J, leaving 8 bases unmatched. Germline V gives CDR1 SGDLS, CDR2 YYNGEE. CDR3 nucleotide sequence: TGTGCCAGCAACGTCGGGGGACTAGCGGCCAATGAGCAGTTCTTC. Translated, it gives CASNVGGLAANEQFF.

The chain combines TRBV6-1 with TRBJ1-2; TRBD1 matches 8 bases. Germline V CDR1 and CDR2: MNHNS, SASEGT. The length of the CDR3 is 15 residues. The J segment lost 5 bases and the V segment lost 2 bases, leaving 7 bases of the junction unmatched. The CDR3 sequence is CASSEYRTGIYGYTF. The CDR3 DNA is TGTGCCAGCAGTGAATACAGGACAGGGATTTATGGCTACACCTTC.

This clone was picked up one time. The CDR3 region is CASRDDRNTGELFF. DNA for the CDR3: TGTGCCAGCAGAGACGACAGGAACACCGGGGAGCTGTTTTTT. This rearrangement joins TRBV6-5 to TRBJ2-2, with a possible D match to TRBD1 (5 bases). CDR3 length equals 14 residues. V was trimmed by 6 bases and J by 1 base, leaving 9 bases between them. Germline lookup yields CDR1 MNHEY and CDR2 SVGAGI.

This chain connects TRBV2 to TRBJ2-3; possibly TRBD2 for D (7 bases). Trimming stripped 6 bases from V and 8 bases from J, with 18 bases between. The CDR3 runs 14 residues. CDR1 and CDR2 from the germline V gene are SNHLY and FYNNEI. The CDR3 loop reads CASRGGQGRITQYF. CDR3 DNA sequence: TGTGCCAGCAGGGGGGGGCAGGGTAGGATTACGCAGTATTTT. Looking up the rest from reference TRBV2 and TRBJ2-3 gives the full variable domain: EPEVTQTPSHQVTQMGQEVILRCVPISNHLYFYWYRQILGQKVEFLVSFYNNEISEKSEIFDDQFSVERPDGSNFTLKIRSTKLEDSAMYFCASRGGQGRITQYFGPGTRLTVL.

The V and J genes are TRBV27 and TRBJ2-2; 8 bases agree with TRBD1. After removal of 5 bases from V and 0 bases from J, the junction contained 5 bases not matched to a gene. Looked up from germline, CDR1 is MNHEY and CDR2 is SMNVEV (reference sequence). The CDR3 runs 16 residues. In DNA form, the CDR3 reads TGTGCCAGCAGTCCAAGGACAGGGACGAACACCGGGGAGCTGTTTTTT. Translating it yields CASSPRTGTNTGELFF.

The rearrangement links TRBV15 to TRBJ2-1; maybe TRBD2 (5 bases). This CDR3 comprises 18 residues. The germline V gene encodes CDR1 LNHNV and CDR2 YYDKDF (reference sequence). Trimming left V 0 bases short and J 0 bases short, with 15 bases between. CDR3 DNA: TGTGCCACCAGCAGAGATGTGGTTTTAGGGAGCTCCTACAATGAGCAGTTCTTC. Its translation is CATSRDVVLGSSYNEQFF.

J is TRBJ2-3 and V is TRBV7-9, with 7 positions matching TRBD1. The CDR3 contains 17 residues. CDR1 and CDR2 from the germline V gene are SEHNR and FQNEAQ (reference sequence). The V gene end was trimmed by 5 bases and the J gene end by 0 bases; junction bases not matched to a gene: 11. In DNA form, the CDR3 reads TGTGCCAGCAGCCTTAGTGTTAGGGACAGTAGCACAGATACGCAGTATTTT. Translation: CASSLSVRDSSTDTQYF.

The V gene is TRBV27, the J gene TRBJ1-1, with no clear D. The CDR3 has 13 amino acids. Germline CDR1 and CDR2: MNHEY and SMNVEV (reference sequence). V was trimmed by 8 bases and J by 5 bases, leaving 15 bases between them. This chain's CDR3 is CASHPLGKTEAFF. The CDR3 bases are TGTGCCAGCCATCCCCTCGGGAAGACTGAAGCTTTCTTT.

The chain is built from TRBV7-8 and TRBJ2-7, with D possibly matching TRBD1 (6 bases). CDR3 length equals 15 residues. V was clipped by 5 bases and J by 0 bases, with 14 bases between them. CDR1 SGHVS and CDR2 FQNEAQ come from the germline V gene. In nucleotides, the CDR3 is TGTGCCAGCAGCCCGCGAGGGGGTAACTCCTACGAGCAGTACTTC. This encodes CASSPRGGNSYEQYF.

This clone has more than one count but fewer than ten. This specimen includes other DNA sequences encoding the same CDR3. This sequence joins TRBV19 and TRBJ2-7; D uncertain. The CDR3 totals 13 residues. The germline V gene encodes CDR1 LNHDA and CDR2 SQIVND (reference sequence). The ends were cut back, 0 bases at V and 3 bases at J, with 6 bases in the middle. This CDR3 is CASSIDLGYEQYF. CDR3 sequence (DNA): TGTGCCAGTAGTATAGATCTAGGCTACGAGCAGTACTTC.

The chain carries TRBV5-1 and TRBJ2-2; unclear D gene. V shed 4 bases and J shed 6 bases, with 7 bases lying between them. Per the germline V gene, CDR1 is SGHRS and CDR2 is YFSETQ. The CDR3 covers 12 residues. As DNA, the CDR3 is TGCGCCAGCAGCGATAGGGCCGGGGAGCTGTTTTTT. It specifies CASSDRAGELFF.

The chain carries TRBV27 and TRBJ1-2; D is ambiguous. Germline assignment: CDR1 MNHEY and CDR2 SMNVEV (reference sequence). Trimming took off 2 bases at V and 3 bases at J, with 13 bases between the two ends. This CDR3 is 15 amino acids long. CDR3 region: CASSLVPFGDYGYTF. CDR3 DNA sequence: TGTGCCAGCAGTTTAGTTCCCTTTGGGGACTATGGCTACACCTTC.